Here is one T cell receptor beta chain with its context. What it binds is unknown. The sample originates from a study of T cell responses to AZD1222 COVID-19 vaccine. Study-wide background: Both about-4-week and about-12-week second-dose recipients were combined.

General study points: Once two AZD1222 doses were given, Spike-specific TCR breadth and depth went up. Mostly white British, mostly female donors; authors suggested clonal diversity may be underestimated.

TCRdb's copy holds only in-frame clones and misses some; the assay was immunoSEQ multiplex PCR. The sample gives 29,000 or so clones, over 90% of which show up once; 8.1% is in the top ten. Germline V gives CDR1 SGHRS, CDR2 YFSETQ. CDR3 length equals 15 residues. The V end was cut by 0 bases, the J end by 2 bases, with 9 bases between. This receptor was identified in an adult in good health. Material: peripheral blood, obtained on day 0 of AZD1222 vaccination. The rearrangement links TRBV5-1 to TRBJ1-5; D is undetermined. The CDR3 sequence: CASSLAGGRNQPQHF. In DNA form, the CDR3 reads TGCGCCAGCAGCTTGGCCGGTGGGCGCAATCAGCCCCAGCATTTT.